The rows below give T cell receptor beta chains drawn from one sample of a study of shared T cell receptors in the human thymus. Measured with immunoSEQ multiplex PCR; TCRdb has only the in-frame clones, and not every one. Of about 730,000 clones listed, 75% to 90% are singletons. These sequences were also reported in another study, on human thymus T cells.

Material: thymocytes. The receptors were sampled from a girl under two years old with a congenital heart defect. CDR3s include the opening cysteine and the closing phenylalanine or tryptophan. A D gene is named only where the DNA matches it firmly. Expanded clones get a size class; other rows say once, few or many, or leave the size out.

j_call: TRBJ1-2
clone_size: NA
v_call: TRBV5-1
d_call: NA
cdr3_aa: CASSLGGENYGYTF
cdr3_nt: TGCGCCAGCAGCTTGGGGGGGGAGAACTATGGCTACACCTTC

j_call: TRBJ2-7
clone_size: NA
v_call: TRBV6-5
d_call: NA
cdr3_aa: CASKNGGEQYF
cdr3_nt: TGTGCCAGTAAAAACGGGGGTGAGCAGTACTTC

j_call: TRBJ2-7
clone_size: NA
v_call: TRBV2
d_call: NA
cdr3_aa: CASSREDYEQYF
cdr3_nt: TGTGCCAGCAGCAGGGAAGACTACGAGCAGTACTTC

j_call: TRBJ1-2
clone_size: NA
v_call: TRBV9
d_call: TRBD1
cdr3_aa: CASSVGDREGYPF
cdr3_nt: TGTGCCAGCAGCGTAGGGGACAGGGAGGGCTACCCCTTC

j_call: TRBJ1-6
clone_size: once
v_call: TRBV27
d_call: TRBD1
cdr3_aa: CASSSDRGGSPLHF
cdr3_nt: TGTGCCAGCAGTAGCGACAGGGGCGGTTCACCCCTCCACTTT

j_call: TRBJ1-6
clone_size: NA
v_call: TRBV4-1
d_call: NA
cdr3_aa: CASSQDFPPVIQTLVGAPLHF
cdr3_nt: TGCGCCAGCAGCCAAGATTTCCCCCCCGTTATACAGACCCTGGTAGGGGCACCCCTCCACTTT

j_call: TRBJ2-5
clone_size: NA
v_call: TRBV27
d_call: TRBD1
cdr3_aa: CASTRTGPPVEEETQYF
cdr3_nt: TGTGCCAGTACCCGGACAGGTCCCCCTGTGGAGGAGGAGACCCAGTACTTC

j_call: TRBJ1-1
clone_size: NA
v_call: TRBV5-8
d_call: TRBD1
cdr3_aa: CASSFAGQGTNTEAFF
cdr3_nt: TGTGCCAGCAGCTTCGCGGGACAGGGTACGAACACTGAAGCTTTCTTT

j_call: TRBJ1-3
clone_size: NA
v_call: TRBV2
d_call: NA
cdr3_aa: CASSGGGLRNTIYF
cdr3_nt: TGTGCCAGCAGTGGGGGGGGGCTTAGAAACACCATATATTTT

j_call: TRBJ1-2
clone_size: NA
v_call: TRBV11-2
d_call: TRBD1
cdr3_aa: CASSLGIDREDGYTF
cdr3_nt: TGTGCCAGCAGCTTAGGAATCGACAGGGAGGATGGCTACACCTTC

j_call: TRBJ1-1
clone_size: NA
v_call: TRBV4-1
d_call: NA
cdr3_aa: CASRTRVRGTEAFF
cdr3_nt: TGCGCCAGCAGAACGCGGGTGAGGGGGACTGAAGCTTTCTTT

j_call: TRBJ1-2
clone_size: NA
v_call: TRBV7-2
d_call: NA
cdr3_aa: CASSSSSGVGYTF
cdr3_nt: TGTGCCAGCAGCTCGAGCTCAGGGGTAGGCTACACCTTC

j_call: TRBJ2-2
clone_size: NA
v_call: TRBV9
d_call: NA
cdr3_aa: CASSVIPILSPNTGELFF
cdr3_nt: TGTGCCAGCAGCGTAATCCCTATCCTTTCACCGAACACCGGGGAGCTGTTTTTT

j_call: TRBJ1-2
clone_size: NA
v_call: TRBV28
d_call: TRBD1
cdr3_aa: CASSLGRYQGQGAGYTF
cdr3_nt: TGTGCCAGCAGTTTAGGCCGATACCAGGGACAGGGGGCTGGCTACACCTTC

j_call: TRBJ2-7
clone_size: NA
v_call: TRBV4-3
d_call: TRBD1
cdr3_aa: CASSLRTGWHEQYF
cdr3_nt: TGCGCCAGCAGCCTCAGGACAGGGTGGCACGAGCAGTACTTC

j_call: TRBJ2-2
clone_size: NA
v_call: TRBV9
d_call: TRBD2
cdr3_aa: CASSSRTSGGTGELFF
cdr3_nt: TGTGCCAGCAGCTCCCGGACTAGCGGGGGCACCGGGGAGCTGTTTTTT

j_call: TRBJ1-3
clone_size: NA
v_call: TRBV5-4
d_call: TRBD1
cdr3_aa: CASSLAGTGPPGNTIYF
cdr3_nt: TGTGCCAGCAGCTTGGCCGGGACAGGGCCCCCTGGAAACACCATATATTTT

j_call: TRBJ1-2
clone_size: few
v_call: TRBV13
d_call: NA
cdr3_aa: CASSAHTHHNYGYTF
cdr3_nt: TGTGCCAGCAGCGCCCACACGCACCATAACTATGGCTACACCTTC

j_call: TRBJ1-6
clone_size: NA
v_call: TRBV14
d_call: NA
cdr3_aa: CASSQVPPGNSPLHF
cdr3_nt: TGTGCCAGCAGCCAAGTCCCACCGGGGAATTCACCCCTCCACTTT

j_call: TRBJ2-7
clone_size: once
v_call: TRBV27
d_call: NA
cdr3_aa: CASLKTGSGYEQYF
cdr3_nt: TGTGCCAGCCTGAAGACAGGGAGCGGGTACGAGCAGTACTTC

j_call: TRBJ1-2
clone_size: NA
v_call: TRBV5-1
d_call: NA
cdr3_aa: CASSLVGGNPYGYTF
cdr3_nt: TGCGCCAGCAGCTTGGTAGGGGGAAACCCTTATGGCTACACCTTC

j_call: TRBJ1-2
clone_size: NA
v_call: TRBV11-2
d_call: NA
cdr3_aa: CASSSPPGGVEGYTF
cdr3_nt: TGTGCCAGCAGCTCTCCCCCGGGGGGGGTAGAGGGCTACACCTTC

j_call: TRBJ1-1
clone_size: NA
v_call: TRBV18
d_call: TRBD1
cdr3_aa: CASSPPPGTGLTEAFF
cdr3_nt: TGTGCCAGCTCACCACCTCCGGGGACAGGTCTGACTGAAGCTTTCTTT